The T cell receptor (beta chain) described here comes from a study of cytomegalovirus exposure and HLA in healthy donors. Across the study: Around 87 million unique TCRs, all from HLA-typed donors, were included in an early release of the data.

The germline V gene encodes CDR1 SGHNT and CDR2 YYREEE (reference sequence). This CDR3 region has 14 residues. V dropped 3 bases and J dropped 8; count of bases not matched to a gene: 6. The PCR employed 60 Vbeta primers together with 13 Jbeta primers. The repertoire was sequenced with immunoSEQ multiplex PCR; TCRdb's copy has only in-frame clones and lacks some. In the table there are roughly 89,000 clones, approximately 80% of which are singletons. Sequenced input: PBMCs. The chain recombines TRBV5-4 with TRBJ2-2; 8 nucleotides line up with TRBD2. This clonotype originated in a woman younger than 45 in good health and CMV-seronegative. This CDR3 reads CASSSGLGRGELFF. The CDR3 DNA reads TGTGCCAGCAGCTCGGGACTAGGGAGGGGGGAGCTGTTTTTT.